This is a list of T cell receptor beta chains from one sample in a study of blood T cell repertoires in COVID-19. Assay used: immunoSEQ multiplex PCR; TCRdb lists only in-frame clones, some missing. The table lists around 130,000 clones, over 75% of them singletons, with about 3.6% in the top ten. The sample consisted of peripheral blood. Every receptor here comes from an older woman with acute or convalescent COVID-19. The conserved cysteine and the conserved F or W are not part of the CDR3 here.

v_call	j_call	cdr3_aa
TRBV5-5	TRBJ2-7	ASSLFGTRGNEQY
TRBV28	TRBJ1-6	ASTATGSGHGSPLH
TRBV6-5	TRBJ1-2	ASHRAATTFGGYT
TRBV11-3	TRBJ2-5	VSSSGTSGSETQY
TRBV9	TRBJ2-3	ASSPRPDTQY
TRBV5-1	TRBJ1-2	ASSLETASNYGYT
TRBV6-2/TRBV6-3	TRBJ2-1	ASSQPAPGAGDVNEQF
TRBV5-1	TRBJ2-1	ASRREGAANYNEQF
TRBV6-2/TRBV6-3	TRBJ1-2	ASSWEGSYGYT
TRBV18	TRBJ2-1	ASSPRERLISYNEQF
TRBV27	TRBJ2-2	ASSLLAGGPHTGELF
TRBV2	TRBJ1-1	ASSEGGQVGNTEAF
TRBV24-1	TRBJ2-2	ATSEPGVTGELF
TRBV3-1/TRBV3-2	TRBJ2-2	ASSHGGGELF
TRBV24-1	TRBJ1-2	ATSGPGRVGDYT
TRBV3-1/TRBV3-2	TRBJ2-7	ASSLASSGRDYEQY